The present entry profiles one TCR beta chain with its context. 5'RACE template switching built TCR beta cDNA with unique molecular identifiers. TCRdb re-called the 5' RACE reads and gives one entry per CDR3 protein, without DNA. The sample table includes 450,000 to 600,000 distinct CDR3 sequences. This sample stems from a study of T cells expressing NK-cell markers. The CDR3 runs 13 residues. The gene calls are TRBV12-3 or TRBV12-4 and TRBJ1-2. The sample comprised blood T cells: a sorted CD56 or NKG2C T cell subset, CD4+ or CD8+ T cells, or bulk PBMC T cells (not recorded which). The clonotype comes from a man aged 18 to 29 in good health. The CDR3 reads CASSLVAGYGYTF.